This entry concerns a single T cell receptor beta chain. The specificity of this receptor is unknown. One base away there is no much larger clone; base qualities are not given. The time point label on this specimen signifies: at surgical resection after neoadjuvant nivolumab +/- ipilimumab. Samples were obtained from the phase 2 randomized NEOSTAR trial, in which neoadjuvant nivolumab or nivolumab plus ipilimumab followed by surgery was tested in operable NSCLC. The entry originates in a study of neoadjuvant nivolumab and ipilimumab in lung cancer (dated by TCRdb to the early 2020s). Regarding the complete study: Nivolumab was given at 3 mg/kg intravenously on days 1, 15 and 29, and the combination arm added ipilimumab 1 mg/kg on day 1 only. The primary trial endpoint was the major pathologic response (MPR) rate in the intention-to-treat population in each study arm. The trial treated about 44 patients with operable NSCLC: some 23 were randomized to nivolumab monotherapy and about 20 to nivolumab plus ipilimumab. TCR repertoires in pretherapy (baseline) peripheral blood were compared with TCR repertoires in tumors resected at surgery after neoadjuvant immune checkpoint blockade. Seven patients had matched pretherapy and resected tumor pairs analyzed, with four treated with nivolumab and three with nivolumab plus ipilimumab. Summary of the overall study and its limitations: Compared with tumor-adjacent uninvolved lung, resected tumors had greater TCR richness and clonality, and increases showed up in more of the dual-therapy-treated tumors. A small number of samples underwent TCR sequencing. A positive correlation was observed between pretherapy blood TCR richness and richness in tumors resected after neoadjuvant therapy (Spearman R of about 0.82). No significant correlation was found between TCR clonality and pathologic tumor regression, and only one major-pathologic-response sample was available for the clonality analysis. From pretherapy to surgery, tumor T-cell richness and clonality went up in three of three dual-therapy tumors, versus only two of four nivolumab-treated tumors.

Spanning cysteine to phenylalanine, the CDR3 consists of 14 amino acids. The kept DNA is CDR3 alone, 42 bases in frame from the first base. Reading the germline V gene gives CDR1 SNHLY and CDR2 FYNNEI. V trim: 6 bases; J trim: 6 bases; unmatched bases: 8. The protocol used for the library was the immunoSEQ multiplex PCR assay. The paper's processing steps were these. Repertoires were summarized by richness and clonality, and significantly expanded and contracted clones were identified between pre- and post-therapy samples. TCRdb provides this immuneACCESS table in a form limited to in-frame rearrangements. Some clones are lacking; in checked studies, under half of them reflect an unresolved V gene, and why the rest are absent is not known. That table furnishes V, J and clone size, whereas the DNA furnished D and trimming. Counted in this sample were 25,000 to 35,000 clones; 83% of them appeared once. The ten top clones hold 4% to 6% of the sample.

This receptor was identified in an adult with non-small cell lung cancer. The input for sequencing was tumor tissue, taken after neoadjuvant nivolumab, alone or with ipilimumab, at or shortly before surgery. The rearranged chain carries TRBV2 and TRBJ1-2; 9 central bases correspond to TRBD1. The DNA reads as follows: TGTGCCAGCAGGGAGACCGGGACAGGGAATGGCTACACCTTC. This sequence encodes CASRETGTGNGYTF.